This T cell receptor (beta chain) was documented in a study of cytotoxic CD8 clonotypes in ibrutinib-treated CLL. Comment on this clone: Its target is unknown.

Germline CDR1 is LNHDA and CDR2 is SQIVND (reference sequence). V lost 5 bases, J lost 8 bases, and 15 bases lay in between. The CDR3 contains 14 residues. Here immunoSEQ multiplex PCR was the method, and the copy in TCRdb shows in-frame clones only, minus some. The table includes 50,000 to 60,000 clones, 83% detected once. General study results and limits: Few clonotypes were public, and these shrank or held steady under treatment.

This TCR was recovered from a human donor with chronic lymphocytic leukemia. The specimen comprised PBMCs, sampled after 24 months of ibrutinib treatment. The V call is TRBV19, the J call TRBJ1-4, with D perhaps TRBD1 (5 bases). The CDR3 nucleotides read TGTGCCAGTAGTTTCCCCGGGGGGGAAGAAAAACTGTTTTTT. Translated, it gives CASSFPGGEEKLFF. Based on the CDR3 plus reference TRBV19 and TRBJ1-4, the full variable domain is DGGITQSPKYLFRKEGQNVTLSCEQNLNHDAMYWYRQDPGQGLRLIYYSQIVNDFQKGDIAEGYSVSREKKESFPLTVTSAQKNPTAFYLCASSFPGGEEKLFFGSGTQLSVL.